Listed below are T cell receptor beta chains from one sample, sequenced in a study of T cell responses to AZD1222 COVID-19 vaccine. Sequencing used immunoSEQ multiplex PCR; TCRdb keeps in-frame clones, though not all of them. The profile shows 100,000 to 120,000 clones, over 75% of them singletons. Sequences were derived from peripheral blood, sampled on day 0 of AZD1222 vaccination. All receptors derive from an adult in good health. Each CDR3 is given with its conserved first and last residue. Fields, in order: D gene, clone size, V gene, J gene, CDR3 protein, CDR3 DNA. The D gene is left open where the match is weak. Expanded clones get a size class; other rows say once, few or many, or leave the size out.

d_call: -; clone_size: -; v_call: TRBV29-1; j_call: TRBJ1-2; cdr3_aa: CSVRASVRGRGYGYTF; cdr3_nt: TGCAGCGTGAGGGCCTCTGTGAGGGGACGTGGCTATGGCTACACCTTC
d_call: -; clone_size: once; v_call: TRBV2; j_call: TRBJ1-2; cdr3_aa: CATSDQGDYGYTF; cdr3_nt: TGTGCCACCAGCGATCAGGGAGACTATGGCTACACCTTC
d_call: TRBD1; clone_size: -; v_call: TRBV19; j_call: TRBJ1-4; cdr3_aa: CASSPGQGFSANEKLFF; cdr3_nt: TGTGCCAGTAGCCCGGGACAGGGATTCTCTGCTAATGAAAAACTGTTTTTT
d_call: -; clone_size: -; v_call: TRBV11-2; j_call: TRBJ2-1; cdr3_aa: CASSALNEQFF; cdr3_nt: TGTGCCAGCAGCGCATTAAATGAGCAGTTCTTC
d_call: -; clone_size: once; v_call: TRBV6-5; j_call: TRBJ2-7; cdr3_aa: CASTPGTPPYEQYF; cdr3_nt: TGTGCCAGCACCCCCGGGACGCCACCCTACGAGCAGTACTTC
d_call: -; clone_size: -; v_call: TRBV29-1; j_call: TRBJ1-1; cdr3_aa: CSAASGTEAFF; cdr3_nt: TGCAGCGCGGCATCCGGGACTGAAGCTTTCTTT
d_call: -; clone_size: -; v_call: TRBV5-5; j_call: TRBJ2-7; cdr3_aa: CASSLDPFYEQYF; cdr3_nt: TGTGCCAGCAGCTTGGATCCCTTCTACGAGCAGTACTTC
d_call: TRBD1; clone_size: -; v_call: TRBV7-7; j_call: TRBJ2-1; cdr3_aa: CASSLGQGAPNEQFF; cdr3_nt: TGTGCTAGCAGCTTGGGACAGGGGGCGCCGAATGAGCAGTTCTTC
d_call: -; clone_size: -; v_call: TRBV2; j_call: TRBJ1-1; cdr3_aa: CASGRSGDTEAFF; cdr3_nt: TGTGCCAGCGGGCGATCGGGGGACACTGAAGCTTTCTTT
d_call: -; clone_size: -; v_call: TRBV20-1; j_call: TRBJ2-1; cdr3_aa: CSANSPKQFF; cdr3_nt: TGCAGTGCTAATTCCCCAAAGCAGTTCTTC
d_call: -; clone_size: -; v_call: TRBV19; j_call: TRBJ1-5; cdr3_aa: CASSIDGGQPQHF; cdr3_nt: TGTGCCAGTAGTATAGATGGCGGGCAGCCCCAGCATTTT
d_call: -; clone_size: -; v_call: TRBV2; j_call: TRBJ1-2; cdr3_aa: CASTLNYGYTF; cdr3_nt: TGTGCCAGCACGCTGAACTATGGCTACACCTTC
d_call: -; clone_size: -; v_call: TRBV2; j_call: TRBJ2-7; cdr3_aa: CASSMLESYEQYF; cdr3_nt: TGTGCCAGCAGTATGTTAGAATCCTACGAGCAGTACTTC
d_call: -; clone_size: -; v_call: TRBV6-2/TRBV6-3; j_call: TRBJ2-7; cdr3_aa: CASSSILGGASYEQYF; cdr3_nt: TGTGCCAGCAGTTCGATACTAGGGGGGGCCTCCTACGAGCAGTACTTC
d_call: TRBD2; clone_size: -; v_call: TRBV29-1; j_call: TRBJ2-1; cdr3_aa: CSVVGLAGSNEQFF; cdr3_nt: TGCAGCGTTGTAGGCCTAGCGGGTTCCAATGAGCAGTTCTTC
d_call: -; clone_size: -; v_call: TRBV4-1; j_call: TRBJ2-3; cdr3_aa: CASSQVYRVSADTQYF; cdr3_nt: TGCGCCAGCAGCCAAGTGTATCGCGTGAGTGCAGATACGCAGTATTTT
d_call: -; clone_size: once; v_call: TRBV2; j_call: TRBJ1-1; cdr3_aa: CAVPTGLEAFF; cdr3_nt: TGTGCCGTTCCAACAGGGCTGGAAGCTTTCTTT
d_call: -; clone_size: once; v_call: TRBV6-6; j_call: TRBJ1-2; cdr3_aa: CASSRDQDYGYTF; cdr3_nt: TGTGCCAGCAGTCGGGACCAGGACTATGGCTACACCTTC
d_call: -; clone_size: -; v_call: TRBV3-1/TRBV3-2; j_call: TRBJ1-6; cdr3_aa: CASSRNGGEANSPLHF; cdr3_nt: TGTGCCAGCAGTCGCAATGGGGGGGAGGCAAATTCACCCCTCCACTTT
d_call: TRBD2; clone_size: -; v_call: TRBV24-1; j_call: TRBJ2-5; cdr3_aa: CATSSGGEETQYF; cdr3_nt: TGTGCCACCAGTAGCGGGGGTGAAGAGACCCAGTACTTC
d_call: -; clone_size: few; v_call: TRBV5-1; j_call: TRBJ2-2; cdr3_aa: CASFSPGGTGELFF; cdr3_nt: TGCGCCAGCTTTTCTCCCGGGGGCACCGGGGAGCTGTTTTTT
d_call: -; clone_size: -; v_call: TRBV5-4; j_call: TRBJ1-2; cdr3_aa: CASSLESDNYGYTF; cdr3_nt: TGTGCCAGCAGCTTGGAGTCAGACAACTATGGCTACACCTTC
d_call: -; clone_size: -; v_call: TRBV19; j_call: TRBJ1-5; cdr3_aa: CASSHIGGTSNQPQHF; cdr3_nt: TGTGCCAGTAGCCACATAGGAGGGACTAGCAATCAGCCCCAGCATTTT
d_call: -; clone_size: -; v_call: TRBV24-1; j_call: TRBJ1-5; cdr3_aa: CATSAGPRGNQPQHF; cdr3_nt: TGTGCCACCAGTGCCGGGCCCAGGGGCAATCAGCCCCAGCATTTT
d_call: -; clone_size: once; v_call: TRBV5-1; j_call: TRBJ1-5; cdr3_aa: CASSLDRDQPQHF; cdr3_nt: TGCGCCAGCAGCTTGGACAGGGATCAGCCCCAGCATTTT
d_call: TRBD2; clone_size: -; v_call: TRBV10-3; j_call: TRBJ2-7; cdr3_aa: CAISAGRVAYEQYF; cdr3_nt: TGTGCCATCAGTGCCGGGAGGGTGGCCTACGAGCAGTACTTC
d_call: -; clone_size: -; v_call: TRBV7-9; j_call: TRBJ2-7; cdr3_aa: CASSPAVGPYEQYF; cdr3_nt: TGTGCCAGCAGCCCAGCGGTGGGGCCCTACGAGCAGTACTTC
d_call: -; clone_size: -; v_call: TRBV5-1; j_call: TRBJ1-4; cdr3_aa: CASSLQGASNEKLFF; cdr3_nt: TGCGCCAGCAGCTTGCAGGGAGCCTCTAATGAAAAACTGTTTTTT
d_call: -; clone_size: -; v_call: TRBV7-9; j_call: TRBJ2-4; cdr3_aa: CASSLGQGQNIQYF; cdr3_nt: TGTGCCAGCAGCTTAGGGCAGGGCCAAAACATTCAGTACTTC
d_call: TRBD2; clone_size: few; v_call: TRBV5-1; j_call: TRBJ2-5; cdr3_aa: CASSSVGGETQYF; cdr3_nt: TGCGCCAGCAGCTCCGTGGGGGGGGAGACCCAGTACTTC
d_call: -; clone_size: -; v_call: TRBV7-9; j_call: TRBJ1-2; cdr3_aa: CAVVETAYSYTF; cdr3_nt: TGTGCGGTTGTAGAGACAGCTTATAGCTACACCTTC
d_call: -; clone_size: -; v_call: TRBV6-5; j_call: TRBJ2-1; cdr3_aa: CASRKAIGDEQFF; cdr3_nt: TGTGCCAGCAGAAAGGCAATCGGCGATGAGCAGTTCTTC
d_call: -; clone_size: -; v_call: TRBV7-9; j_call: TRBJ1-1; cdr3_aa: CASSLGQNTEAFF; cdr3_nt: TGTGCCAGCAGCTTAGGACAGAACACTGAAGCTTTCTTT
d_call: -; clone_size: -; v_call: TRBV9; j_call: TRBJ1-2; cdr3_aa: CASSVGQKDGYTF; cdr3_nt: TGTGCCAGCAGCGTAGGTCAGAAGGACGGCTACACCTTC